These 22 T cell receptor beta chains share one sample of origin, sequenced in a study of spatial heterogeneity in lung cancer. Study-level points and caveats: Tumor mutation count correlated with how many alpha and beta TCRs expanded intratumorally.

Time point given: sample taken at primary tumor resection. TCRdb passed the 5' RACE reads through MiXCR, listing each CDR3 protein once. The table has some 10,000 distinct CDR3 sequences, around 10% seen once. For these receptors, no antigen is known. The sample was lung tumor tissue, taken at surgery. These receptors were obtained from a female donor with early-stage non-small cell lung cancer.

This clonotype came up many times. V and J are TRBV4-2 and TRBJ2-1; perhaps TRBD2 as D (5 bases). This CDR3 is 16 amino acids long. Germline-derived CDR1 and CDR2 are LGHNA and YNFKEQ. With 0 bases removed from V and 4 bases from J, the gap between germline ends came to 13 bases. CDR3 DNA: TGTGCCAGCAGCCAAGATAGAATGGGAGCTTACAATGAGCAGTTCTTC. Translation: CASSQDRMGAYNEQFF.

This chain connects TRBV10-3 to TRBJ2-7; D is ambiguous. CDR3 size: 11 residues. CDR1 is ENHRY and CDR2 is SYGVKD in the germline V gene. Trimming removed 6 bases from V and 0 bases from J, with 3 bases in between. The chain's CDR3 is CAIRDSYEQYF. The CDR3 bases are TGTGCCATCAGGGACTCCTACGAGCAGTACTTC.

At least ten counts were recorded for this clonotype. The V call is TRBV11-3, the J call TRBJ2-1; 7 bases match TRBD2. Germline CDR1 is SGHNT and CDR2 is YENEEA. This CDR3 region has 13 residues. The J segment lost 10 bases and the V segment lost 5 bases, leaving 8 bases of the junction unmatched. CDR3 in amino acids: CASSGGLEPEQFF. The CDR3 region has the DNA TGTGCCAGCAGCGGAGGACTAGAACCGGAGCAGTTCTTC. Using reference TRBV11-3 and TRBJ2-1 for the parts outside the CDR3, the full variable domain is EAGVVQSPRYKIIEKKQPVAFWCNPISGHNTLYWYLQNLGQGPELLIRYENEEAVDDSQLPKDRFSAERLKGVDSTLKIQPAELGDSAVYLCASSGGLEPEQFFGPGTRLTVL.

Ten or more counts support this clonotype. The rearrangement joins TRBV19 to TRBJ2-2; D remains unclear. Trimming removed 4 bases from V and 4 bases from J, with 7 bases in between. This CDR3 has 13 residues. Per germline, CDR1 LNHDA and CDR2 SQIVND (reference sequence). The DNA for the CDR3 is TGTGCCAGTAGTACAATAGCCACCGGGGAGCTGTTTTTT. It encodes CASSTIATGELFF.

The chain uses TRBV6-1 and TRBJ1-1; D is unclear. Germline assignment: CDR1 MNHNS and CDR2 SASEGT. The CDR3 runs 11 residues. V was pared by 4 bases and J by 11 bases, with 11 bases between. The CDR3 DNA is TGTGCCAGCAGTGGGCCACAACGGGCTTTCTTT. Encoded protein: CASSGPQRAFF.

The chain combines TRBV5-5 with TRBJ2-3; 10 bases line up with TRBD2. V lost 0 bases, J lost 4 bases, and 5 bases stayed unmatched. The germline V gene encodes CDR1 SGHKS and CDR2 YYEKEE (reference sequence). The CDR3 is 16 residues long. The CDR3 sequence: CASSLVSSGSADTQYF. Written as DNA, the CDR3 is TGTGCCAGCAGCTTGGTGTCTAGCGGGAGCGCAGATACGCAGTATTTT.

This clonotype was recorded many times. The chain combines TRBV30 with TRBJ1-4; 8 bases line up with TRBD1. Trimming took 0 bases from V and 7 from J; bases not matched to a gene: 13. The germline V gene has CDR1 GTSNPN and CDR2 SVGIG (reference sequence). CDR3 length: 17 amino acids. The chain's CDR3 is CAWSVPGGPGGSEKLFF. The CDR3 region has the DNA TGTGCCTGGAGTGTACCGGGGGGACCAGGGGGCAGTGAAAAACTGTTTTTT.

This clonotype has just a few counts. J is TRBJ1-1 and V is TRBV10-3, with 7 bases identical to TRBD1. The V gene's germline CDR1 is ENHRY and CDR2 SYGVKD. The V gene end was trimmed by 10 bases and the J gene end by 2 bases; junction bases not matched to a gene: 7. The CDR3 consists of 13 residues. The CDR3 is CATRGTANTEAFF. The CDR3 coding sequence is TGTGCCACCAGGGGGACGGCCAACACTGAAGCTTTCTTT.

This clonotype was detected only a few times. The gene calls are TRBV7-3 and TRBJ1-3; a possible D gene is TRBD1 (5 bases). The CDR3 runs to 16 residues. The germline CDR1 and CDR2 sequences are SGHTA and FQGTGA. V was shortened by 2 bases and J by 1 base, with 12 bases between the two germline ends. Here the CDR3 DNA reads TGTGCCAGCAGCTTAGACAGATCGCTTTCTGGAAACACCATATATTTT. This codes for CASSLDRSLSGNTIYF.

This clonotype was observed a handful of times. The rearrangement links TRBV27 to TRBJ1-4, with D possibly matching TRBD1 (5 bases). The CDR3 length is 16 residues. V was shortened by 2 bases and J by 5 bases, with 15 bases between the two germline ends. Germline V gives CDR1 MNHEY, CDR2 SMNVEV (reference sequence). CDR3 coding DNA: TGTGCCAGCAGTTTAGACGGGGTAGAGGGGAATGAAAAACTGTTTTTT. This codes for CASSLDGVEGNEKLFF. The variable domain in full, completed from reference TRBV27 and TRBJ1-4, reads EAQVTQNPRYLITVTGKKLTVTCSQNMNHEYMSWYRQDPGLGLRQIYYSMNVEVTDKGDVPEGYKVSRKEKRNFPLILESPSPNQTSLYFCASSLDGVEGNEKLFFGSGTQLSVL.

In its sample, this clonotype ranks as medium-sized (0.01 to 0.1%). The chain links TRBV5-4 to TRBJ2-1; D is ambiguous. V lost 0 bases and J lost 6, with 10 bases in between. The germline CDR1 and CDR2 sequences are SGHNT and YYREEE (reference sequence). The CDR3 consists of 14 residues. The CDR3 spells CASSLGLGVNEQFF. The DNA of the CDR3 is TGTGCCAGCAGCTTGGGTCTTGGGGTCAATGAGCAGTTCTTC.

The chain employs TRBV29-1 and TRBJ2-1; TRBD2 agrees at 15 bases. Germline lookup yields CDR1 SQVTM and CDR2 ANQGSEA. The junction had 1 base not matched to a gene; V was cut back by 7 bases and J by 6 bases. CDR3 length: 13 amino acids. This CDR3 reads CSGTSGRANEQFF. CDR3 coding DNA: TGCAGCGGGACTAGCGGGAGGGCCAATGAGCAGTTCTTC.

This clonotype was seen at least ten times. This rearrangement joins TRBV27 to TRBJ2-4; 7 bases match TRBD2. The V gene's germline CDR1 is MNHEY and CDR2 SMNVEV (reference sequence). This CDR3 is built from 17 residues. With V trimmed by 3 bases and J by 8 bases, 16 bases remained unmatched. The DNA of the CDR3 is TGTGCCAGCAGTTTGAGACAGCCACAAAGCGGGATGCACATTCAGTACTTC. As protein: CASSLRQPQSGMHIQYF.

This clonotype was observed a few times. The chain couples TRBV7-2 to TRBJ1-1; 8 bases map to TRBD1. The CDR3 has 16 residues. V trimming: 3 bases; J trimming: 1 base; junction bases outside the gene matches: 7. The germline V gene has CDR1 SGHTA and CDR2 FQGNSA. The CDR3 sequence is CASSFSSGQGNTEAFF. The CDR3 DNA reads as TGTGCCAGCAGCTTTTCTTCAGGACAGGGGAACACTGAAGCTTTCTTT.

In this sample, this clonotype turned up many times. The chain couples TRBV6-2 or TRBV6-3 to TRBJ2-3; D gene unclear. In germline, CDR1 is MNHEY, CDR2 SVGEGT. V lost 3 bases to trimming and J lost 2 bases, with 15 bases between them. The CDR3 loop spans 16 amino acids. The CDR3 coding sequence is TGTGCCAGCAGTTATTTAGGACCCCCTTACACAGATACGCAGTATTTT. This gives the protein CASSYLGPPYTDTQYF.

Notes on this clonotype: This sequence may be a read error, since a much larger clone differs from it by one base. V gene TRBV12-3 or TRBV12-4 combines with J gene TRBJ2-3; D is unresolved. The CDR3 covers 13 residues. The CDR3 DNA reads as TGTGCCAGCAGCCTACGTCCCCCAGATACGCGGTATTTT. Translating it yields CASSLRPPDTRYF.

The table lists this clonotype with many counts. V is TRBV6-2 or TRBV6-3 and J is TRBJ2-7; a possible D gene is TRBD1 (6 bases). The germline V gene encodes CDR1 MNHEY and CDR2 SVGEGT. The CDR3 is 14 amino acids. Trimming shortened V by 6 bases and J by 3 bases, and 15 bases separated the two germline ends. The CDR3 coding sequence is TGTGCCAGCAGGCCGAGGGACAATTACTACGAGCAGTACTTC. Translated, it gives CASRPRDNYYEQYF.

The chain combines TRBV5-1 with TRBJ1-1; D gene ambiguous. CDR1 SGHRS and CDR2 YFSETQ come from the germline V gene. The V end was cut by 0 bases, the J end by 5 bases, with 8 bases between. The CDR3 is 13 amino acids. This chain's CDR3 is CASSLERVTEAFF. CDR3 in DNA: TGCGCCAGCAGCTTGGAAAGGGTTACTGAAGCTTTCTTT.

This clonotype was detected many times. J is TRBJ2-5 and V is TRBV12-3 or TRBV12-4; tentatively, D is TRBD1 (5 bases). Between the trimmed V and J ends, which lost 6 bases and 5 bases, there was a span of 13 bases. The CDR3 is 13 residues long. The chain's CDR3 is CASRFQGVETQYF. The CDR3 DNA is TGTGCCAGCAGATTCCAGGGTGTTGAGACCCAGTACTTC.

This clonotype is medium-sized in the sample. The rearrangement links TRBV5-1 to TRBJ2-7; TRBD1 is a possible D gene (6 bases). The CDR3 runs to 14 residues. Germline assignment: CDR1 SGHRS and CDR2 YFSETQ. V was clipped by 6 bases and J by 2 bases, with 15 bases between them. CDR3 sequence: CASTRAGATYEQYF. CDR3 bases: TGCGCCAGCACGCGGGCAGGGGCGACCTACGAGCAGTACTTC.

The rearrangement joins TRBV20-1 to TRBJ1-1; the D is unclear. Trimming took off 8 bases at V and 1 base at J, with 17 bases between the two ends. The CDR3 runs to 14 residues. Germline-derived CDR1 and CDR2 are DFQATT and SNEGSKA (reference sequence). The CDR3 region is CSPRSLTANTEAFF. In nucleotides, the CDR3 is TGCAGTCCTCGGTCCCTAACGGCGAACACTGAAGCTTTCTTT.

Only a few counts were recorded for this clonotype. The chain employs TRBV5-1 and TRBJ2-2; weak D call: TRBD2 (6 bases). Trimming removed 3 bases at V and 4 bases at J, with 13 bases between. Germline values: CDR1 SGHRS, CDR2 YFSETQ. The CDR3 extends over 15 amino acids. CDR3 amino acids: CASSSTGTPTGELFF. As DNA, the CDR3 is TGCGCCAGCAGCTCTACCGGGACTCCCACCGGGGAGCTGTTTTTT. Variable domain in full (rest from reference TRBV5-1 and TRBJ2-2): KAGVTQTPRYLIKTRGQQVTLSCSPISGHRSVSWYQQTPGQGLQFLFEYFSETQRNKGNFPGRFSGRQFSNSRSEMNVSTLELGDSALYLCASSSTGTPTGELFFGEGSRLTVL.